A selection of T cell receptor beta chains follows, all from one sample in a study of human T cells and chemical hapten exposure. TCRdb redid the calling of the RACE reads with MiXCR, one entry per CDR3 protein. The table has 250,000 or so distinct CDR3 sequences, roughly 7.7% seen once. Specimen: whole blood, collected in connection with sensitization to the hapten diphenylcyclopropenone (DPC). The receptors originated from a man aged 18 to 30 with alopecia areata. Some clones in this sample may be carry-over from other donors' samples. Both conserved end residues are trimmed from each CDR3. The order of the fields is V gene, J gene, CDR3 protein.

>TRBV6-1|TRBJ1-5
ASRTGHPNQPQH
>TRBV25-1|TRBJ2-7
ASSAPSGTLSYEQY
>TRBV28|TRBJ2-6
ASSFEAGSPYSGANVLT
>TRBV12-3/TRBV12-4|TRBJ2-2
ASSFTSTGNTGELF
>TRBV28|TRBJ1-1
ASSLPLGEAF
>TRBV9|TRBJ1-1
ASSHIQGEAF
>TRBV7-8|TRBJ2-5
ASSPAEGQGTETQY
>TRBV5-1|TRBJ1-1
ASNLGQSDTEAF
>TRBV28|TRBJ2-4
ASSFGRILAKNIQY
>TRBV12-5|TRBJ1-1
ASGLAPRGMNTEAF
>TRBV6-6|TRBJ1-1
ASSFDRLETEAF
>TRBV19|TRBJ2-1
ASREGGLEANEQF
>TRBV5-1|TRBJ1-6
ASSLGPGGNSPLH
>TRBV12-3/TRBV12-4|TRBJ1-5
ASGPGAVNQPQH
>TRBV7-2|TRBJ1-2
ASSLVQGHYGYT
>TRBV7-9|TRBJ2-3
ASSLSGGSTDTQY
>TRBV5-5|TRBJ2-5
ASSLVGQETQY
>TRBV5-1|TRBJ1-1
ASSSPQGVMNTEAF
>TRBV3-1|TRBJ1-4
ASSQDLEEKLF
>TRBV27|TRBJ2-3
ASSLSMDRDTDTQY
>TRBV24-1|TRBJ2-1
ATQENNEQF
>TRBV7-9|TRBJ2-2
ASSLMGIQNTGELF
>TRBV6-6|TRBJ2-2
ASSSGTATGELF
>TRBV21-1|TRBJ2-5
ASSKLASEGETQY
>TRBV20-1|TRBJ2-5
SAPTQETQY
>TRBV4-1|TRBJ2-4
ASSQENGGLAKNIQY
>TRBV2|TRBJ1-1
ASTPLRMNTEAF
>TRBV5-6|TRBJ1-2
ASSLAPGTGRTGYT
>TRBV7-2|TRBJ2-3
ASSFAGADTQY
>TRBV5-4|TRBJ2-1
ASRGGQGASYNEQF
>TRBV28|TRBJ2-5
ASNAGTKQETQY
>TRBV5-1|TRBJ2-5
ASSSTTGLAGQETQY
>TRBV29-1|TRBJ2-4
SVGWGRDKNIQY
>TRBV7-2|TRBJ1-5
ASSLAASGAFNQPQH
>TRBV4-3|TRBJ2-7
ASSQNWGSPYEQY
>TRBV25-1|TRBJ1-6
ASSATDRSRNSPLH
>TRBV7-2|TRBJ2-7
ASSSRPRDSYEQY
>TRBV28|TRBJ2-2
ASSLYLSGYTGELF
>TRBV4-3|TRBJ2-6
ASSQEYRGANVLT
>TRBV29-1|TRBJ1-3
SAKGSGNTIY
>TRBV7-2|TRBJ1-4
ASSPAANEKLF
>TRBV7-8|TRBJ2-5
ASSWHGAQETQY
>TRBV5-6|TRBJ1-1
ASTPDHPQGKTEAF
>TRBV4-3|TRBJ2-5
ASSPQRGQTKETQY
>TRBV29-1|TRBJ2-1
SVSGHINYNEQF
>TRBV27|TRBJ1-1
ASSNPVNTEAF
>TRBV12-3/TRBV12-4|TRBJ1-6
ASSPGDRSLSPLH
>TRBV15|TRBJ2-3
ATSGGALDTQY
>TRBV5-5|TRBJ2-1
ASTLGDTYNEQF
>TRBV7-9|TRBJ1-2
ASSRTYGYT
>TRBV20-1|TRBJ2-1
SARVFAGGNNEQF
>TRBV6-1|TRBJ2-3
ASRSGRAGPDTQY
>TRBV28|TRBJ2-7
ASSPPRYEQY
>TRBV7-2|TRBJ1-6
ASSDRYNSPLH
>TRBV10-2|TRBJ2-3
ASSEFGSWGIDTQY
>TRBV7-3|TRBJ1-3
ASSGTTGDTIY
>TRBV6-2/TRBV6-3|TRBJ1-1
ASSYRVVRGNTEAF
>TRBV11-2|TRBJ1-6
ASSLELGWGNSPLH